This TCR beta chain was sequenced in a study of vaccination and CD4 T cells after COVID-19 (dated by TCRdb to 2021 to 2024). For the wider study: Six males and four females were included in the convalescent cohort, with two Hispanic individuals, seven Caucasians, two Asians and one multiracial person represented. Participants received two doses of either the Pfizer-BioNTech BNT162b2 vaccine (n=8) or the Moderna mRNA-1273 vaccine (n=2). Post-COVID blood samples were collected from convalescent patients a median of around 96 days after diagnosis, with a range of roughly 30 to 161 days. The time from the second vaccine dose to post-vaccine blood sampling had a median of around 72 days and ranged from about 14 to 250 days. Culture stimuli were overlapping spike peptide pools from SARS-CoV-2 and from the common cold coronaviruses HCoV-NL63, HCoV-OC43 and HCoV-229E. As controls, cultures received a CEFX viral epitope pool (the positive control), an HIV-1 Nef peptide pool (the negative control), or no peptide at all. In some eleven COVID-19 convalescent patients and a handful of infection-naive healthy vaccine recipients, researchers compared the spike-specific CD4+ TCR repertoire from before mRNA vaccination with the repertoire from after. Study-level results and caveats: Although the median number of SARS-CoV-2-reactive clonotypes went up from some 23 after infection to roughly 40 after vaccination, the increase was not significant. Among convalescent patients, a median around 83% of the SARS-CoV-2-reactive clones seen after vaccination appeared only after vaccination, which suggests priming specific to the vaccine. Nearly all vaccine-specific clones in convalescent patients (304 of 307) were mono-reactive for SARS-CoV-2 spike rather than cross-reactive with common cold coronaviruses. The study included relatively few convalescent patients and did not analyze early timepoints after natural infection.

Libraries were made using PCR. TCR sequencing of DNA from cultured CD4+ T cells used the Oncomine TCR Beta short-read assay at the Johns Hopkins FTIC core. Genomic DNA was extracted from the cultured CD4+ T cells with the QIAamp micro DNA kit. The Oncomine TCR Beta libraries from cultured CD4+ T cells were pooled using unique dual indexes and then sequenced on an Illumina iSeq 100. The study's processing was this. Non-productive sequences were filtered out, and CDR3s that did not start with C, did not end with F or W, or were shorter than 7 amino acids were discarded. Antigen-specific clonotypes were identified using the MANAFEST web application through comparison of peptide-stimulated wells with reference and other culture wells. Positive clones required FDR below 0.05, an odds ratio above 5, and productive frequency above 0.1% in at least two of three replicate wells. Cross-reactive clonotypes were defined as significantly expanded in both SARS-CoV-2 spike wells and at least one common cold coronavirus spike condition. CDR3 homology was assessed with Levenshtein distances (stringdist) and unrooted phylogenetic trees (ape) in R version 3.6.1. Using fastp trimming at Q25 and MiXCR clonotype assembly, TCRdb reanalyzed the public sequencing data and kept in-frame beta chains. Merged by CDR3 protein, the rows form single entries marked with the most common genes and DNA. TCRdb's processing, not the authors', yielded these V and J calls. In all, the sample holds around 20,000 distinct CDR3 sequences, and under 65% of those were seen once. 10% to 15% of the sample comes from the top ten.

The intended sense of this specimen's treatment or condition label: approximately nine-day PBMC culture with coronavirus spike peptide pools or control peptides (ViraFEST assay). The ViraFEST assay was used in the study, in which antigen-specific T cells were expanded with peptide pools and expanded clonotypes were subsequently identified by TCR sequencing. Negative nucleocapsid antibody tests before and after vaccination confirmed that the healthy vaccine recipients had no prior SARS-CoV-2 infection. Each well held 1.5 million to 2.5 million PBMCs cultured with approximately 10 ug/ml peptide pools in IMDM containing 5% human AB serum and 7.5 to 10 IU/ml IL-2. Half of the culture medium was replaced with fresh IL-2-containing medium on days 3 and 7. CD4+ T cells were isolated after roughly nine days of culture through negative selection using the EasySep CD4+ T cell isolation kit. Ficoll-Paque Plus gradient centrifugation was used to isolate PBMCs from whole blood, and the isolated PBMCs were then either used fresh or cryopreserved at -140C. Culture conditions were generally each tested in triplicate wells.

Trimming removed 7 bases from V and 3 bases from J; the gene matches leave 8 bases unexplained. Measured from the cysteine to the phenylalanine, the CDR3 is 15 residues long. Here the CDR3 DNA is all that survives: 45 bases in frame from base 1. CDR1 and CDR2 are drawn from the germline V gene: SNHLY, FYNNEI. This clonotype was observed a few times. This receptor's antigen is unknown. No per-base quality is available; no much larger clone lies one base away. This TCR came from a human donor who received a COVID-19 vaccine. This sample comprised CD4+ T cells from blood, cultured in vitro, obtained after SARS-CoV-2 vaccination. This sequence uses TRBV2 and TRBJ2-2; 7 central nucleotides agree with TRBD1. The nucleotide sequence is given as TGTGCCAGCACCCAAAACAGGGGATACACCGGGGAGCTGTTTTTT. This gives the protein CASTQNRGYTGELFF. This CDR3, with the reference TRBV2 and TRBJ2-2 proteins standing in past its ends, gives the full variable domain EPEVTQTPSHQVTQMGQEVILRCVPISNHLYFYWYRQILGQKVEFLVSFYNNEISEKSEIFDDQFSVERPDGSNFTLKIRSTKLEDSAMYFCASTQNRGYTGELFFGEGSRLTVL.